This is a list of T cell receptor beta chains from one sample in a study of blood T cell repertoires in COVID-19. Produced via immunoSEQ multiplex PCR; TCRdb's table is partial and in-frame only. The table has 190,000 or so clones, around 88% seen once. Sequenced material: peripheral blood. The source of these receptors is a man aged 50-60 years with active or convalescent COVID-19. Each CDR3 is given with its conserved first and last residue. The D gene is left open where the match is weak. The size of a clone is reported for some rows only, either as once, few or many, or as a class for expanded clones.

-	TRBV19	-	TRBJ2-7	TGTGCCAGTAGTATAGCGGCTGGAGGCGAGCAGTACTTC	CASSIAAGGEQYF
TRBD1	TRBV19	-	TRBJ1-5	TGTGCCAGTAGTATAGGGACAGGGTTCGATCAGCCCCAGCATTTT	CASSIGTGFDQPQHF
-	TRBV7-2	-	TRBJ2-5	TGTGCCAGCACCTACAGGGTTAGCCAAGAGACCCAGTACTTC	CASTYRVSQETQYF
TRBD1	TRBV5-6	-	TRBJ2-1	TGTGCCAGCAGCTTGGTGGGACAGGGGTACAATGAGCAGTTCTTC	CASSLVGQGYNEQFF
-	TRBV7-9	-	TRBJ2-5	TGTGCCAGCAGCCCGCCTGGGACACAAGAGACCCAGTACTTC	CASSPPGTQETQYF
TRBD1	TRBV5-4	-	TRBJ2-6	TGTGCCAGCAGGGGGACAGGGAGCCCTGGGGCCAACGTCCTGACTTTC	CASRGTGSPGANVLTF
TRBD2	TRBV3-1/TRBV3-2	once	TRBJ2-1	TGTGCCAGCAGCCAAGGTGAGCGGGGGCCTTACTACAATGAGCAGTTCTTC	CASSQGERGPYYNEQFF
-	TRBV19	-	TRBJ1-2	TGTGCCAGTGCCCGTGGCAGGGCGGACTATGGCTACACCTTC	CASARGRADYGYTF
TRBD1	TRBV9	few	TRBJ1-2	TGTGCCAGCAGCGGCGAGCTGACAGGGACCCTTAACTATGGCTACACCTTC	CASSGELTGTLNYGYTF
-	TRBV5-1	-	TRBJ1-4	TGCGCCAGCAGCTACGGCAGCGAATCAGAAAAACTGTTTTTT	CASSYGSESEKLFF
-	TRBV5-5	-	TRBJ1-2	TGTGCCAGCAGCTTGGACAGCAACTATGGCTACACCTTC	CASSLDSNYGYTF
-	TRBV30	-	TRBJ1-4	TGTGCCTGGAGTCCCAGGACAAGCAGCAACTACGGTGAAAAACTGTTTTTT	CAWSPRTSSNYGEKLFF
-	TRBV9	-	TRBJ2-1	TGTGCCAGTTCCCTACAGGGTATAGGGAATGAGCAGTTCTTC	CASSLQGIGNEQFF
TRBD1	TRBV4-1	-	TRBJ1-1	TGCGCCAGCAGCCAACAAGACAGGGAGAACACTGAAGCTTTCTTT	CASSQQDRENTEAFF
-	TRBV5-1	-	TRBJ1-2	TGCGCCAGCAGCTTGGCCGAGGGTTCGGCCTATGGCTACACCTTC	CASSLAEGSAYGYTF
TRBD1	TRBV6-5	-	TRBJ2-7	TGTGCCAGCAGTTACTCGCTCTCAACAGGGGCCTACGAGCAGTACTTC	CASSYSLSTGAYEQYF
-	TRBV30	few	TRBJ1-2	TGTGCCTGGAGTAGGGGCAGGGTCGAATTCTATGGCTACACCTTC	CAWSRGRVEFYGYTF
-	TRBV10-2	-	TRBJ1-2	TGCGCCAGCAGTGACCCCGACAGATATGGCTACACCTTC	CASSDPDRYGYTF
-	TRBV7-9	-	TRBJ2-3	TGTGCCAGCAGCTCGCGAGATACGCAGTATTTT	CASSSRDTQYF
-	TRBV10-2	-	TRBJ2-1	TGCGCCAGCAGTGAGTCGAGGGGGTTTGAGCAGTTCTTC	CASSESRGFEQFF
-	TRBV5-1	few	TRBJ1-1	TGCGCCAGCACCCGAACAGACAGATTGAACACTGAAGCTTTCTTT	CASTRTDRLNTEAFF
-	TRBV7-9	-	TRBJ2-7	TGTGCCAGCAGCTCCTCCGGGTACGAGCAGTACTTC	CASSSSGYEQYF
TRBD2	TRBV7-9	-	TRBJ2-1	TGTGCCAGCAGCTTAGGGACTAGCGGGGGAAGAAATGAGCAGTTCTTC	CASSLGTSGGRNEQFF
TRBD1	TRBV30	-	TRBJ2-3	TGTGCCTGGAGGGGGGACAGGGTGACAGATACGCAGTATTTT	CAWRGDRVTDTQYF
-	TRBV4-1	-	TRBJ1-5	TGCGCCAGCACCTTAAGTTGGGGAGGCGGCAATCAGCCCCAGCATTTT	CASTLSWGGGNQPQHF
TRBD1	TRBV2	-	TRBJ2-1	TGTGCCAGCACCGACAGGGGGCCTCGGAATGAGCAGTTCTTC	CASTDRGPRNEQFF
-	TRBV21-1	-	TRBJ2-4	TGTGCCAGCAGCAAACCCTGGGGGCCCAAAAACATTCAGTACTTC	CASSKPWGPKNIQYF
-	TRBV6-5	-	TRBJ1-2	TGTGCCAGCAGTTACTCGAAATTAGGGGATGGCTACACCTTC	CASSYSKLGDGYTF
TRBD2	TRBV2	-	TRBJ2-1	TGTGCCAGCAGTGATACTAGCGGGGGTCGAAATGAGCAGTTCTTC	CASSDTSGGRNEQFF
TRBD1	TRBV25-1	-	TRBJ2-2	TGTGCCAGCACCAGACAGGGGGGCACCGGGGAGCTGTTTTTT	CASTRQGGTGELFF